This entry lists 10 T cell receptor beta chains sequenced from one sample in a study of T cells expressing NK-cell markers. From its re-call of the 5' RACE reads, TCRdb lists each CDR3 protein once, without DNA. The specimen's table records about 430,000 distinct CDR3 sequences. The sequencing input was blood T cells: a sorted CD56 or NKG2C T cell subset, CD4+ or CD8+ T cells, or bulk PBMC T cells (not recorded which). The receptors shown here come from a woman aged 45-65 years in good health.

The CDR3 loop is CSAHQVIEAFF. The gene calls are TRBV20-1 and TRBJ1-1. Looked up from germline, CDR1 is DFQATT and CDR2 is SNEGSKA (reference sequence). CDR3 length: 11 residues.

The rearrangement uses TRBV5-6 and TRBJ1-6. The CDR3 sequence is 12 residues long. Germline CDR1 SGHDT, CDR2 YYEEEE. The CDR3 sequence is CASSFYDSPLHF.

The gene calls are TRBV7-9 and TRBJ2-3; no DNA is available, so the TRBD1 call from TCRdb remains unchecked. Looked up from germline, CDR1 is SEHNR and CDR2 is FQNEAQ (reference sequence). The CDR3 consists of 17 residues. The CDR3 here is CASSFPKGRGSGDTQYF.

This chain connects TRBV3-1 to TRBJ2-1; TCRdb's D gene call, TRBD1, goes unchecked for lack of DNA. The CDR3 extends over 14 amino acids. CDR1 and CDR2 from the germline V gene are LGHDT and YNNKEL (reference sequence). CDR3 loop: CASSQVTGTSEQFF.

V gene TRBV6-5 combines with J gene TRBJ2-3; the TCRdb D gene call, TRBD2, has no DNA to confirm it. Germline CDR1 is MNHEY and CDR2 is SVGAGI. The CDR3 spans 18 residues. CDR3 region: CASSPGLAGGTGADTQYF.

The chain joins TRBV25-1 to TRBJ2-1; TCRdb indicates TRBD1, and absent DNA this call remains unverified. CDR1 is MGHDK and CDR2 is SYGVNS in the germline V gene. This CDR3 is 14 amino acids long. CDR3 region: CASSELGGAGEQFF. The full variable domain, completed using reference TRBV25-1 and TRBJ2-1, is EADIYQTPRYLVIGTGKKITLECSQTMGHDKMYWYQQDPGMELHLIHYSYGVNSTEKGDLSSESTVSRIRTEHFPLTLESARPSHTSQYLCASSELGGAGEQFFGPGTRLTVL.

The chain is built from TRBV24-1 and TRBJ1-5; TCRdb calls TRBD1, which cannot be checked without DNA. Per germline, CDR1 KGHDR and CDR2 SFDVKD. The CDR3 sequence is 14 residues long. CDR3 region: CATSAAGVPQPQHF.

The chain recombines TRBV29-1 with TRBJ2-5. The CDR3 is made up of 13 amino acids. Germline CDR1 and CDR2: SQVTM and ANQGSEA. CDR3 sequence: CSAEAALQETQYF.

The CDR3 protein is CASSSSLQYNEQFF. This chain joins TRBV5-1 and TRBJ2-1. The germline CDR1 and CDR2 sequences are SGHRS and YFSETQ. The CDR3 runs to 14 residues.

The V call is TRBV2, the J call TRBJ2-1; TCRdb picks TRBD1, but there is no DNA to check that call. CDR1 SNHLY and CDR2 FYNNEI come from the germline V gene. CDR3 length equals 15 residues. CDR3 loop: CASSDLADSYNEQFF.